This TCR beta chain was sequenced during a study of blood T cell repertoires in COVID-19. Study overall: The origin of the acute and convalescent COVID-19 samples was the United States, Italy and Spain. Nucleic acid was either cDNA or gDNA, and it came from T cells, B-cell-depleted T cells, or PBMCs.

This clone was picked up a small number of times. Between the trimmed V and J ends, which lost 5 bases and 2 bases, there was a span of 10 bases. The CDR3 runs 15 residues. Germline CDR1 is MNHEY and CDR2 is SVGEGT. Per the study methods: Counts of nucleated cells, estimated from reference gene primer amplification, were obtained. Generated by immunoSEQ multiplex PCR, the TCRdb table keeps only in-frame clones and is missing some. That table supplies the V and J calls and clone size; D and trimming were determined from the DNA. This table holds about 120,000 clones, 65% to 90% found once. The receptor's source is a woman of 80 years or more with acute or convalescent COVID-19. The chain joins TRBV6-2 or TRBV6-3 to TRBJ2-6; tentative D call: TRBD2 (5 bases). Sequences were obtained from peripheral blood. The CDR3 DNA reads TGTGCCAGCAGTGACGCGGGTGCTGGGGCCAACGTCCTGACTTTC. Translated: CASSDAGAGANVLTF.